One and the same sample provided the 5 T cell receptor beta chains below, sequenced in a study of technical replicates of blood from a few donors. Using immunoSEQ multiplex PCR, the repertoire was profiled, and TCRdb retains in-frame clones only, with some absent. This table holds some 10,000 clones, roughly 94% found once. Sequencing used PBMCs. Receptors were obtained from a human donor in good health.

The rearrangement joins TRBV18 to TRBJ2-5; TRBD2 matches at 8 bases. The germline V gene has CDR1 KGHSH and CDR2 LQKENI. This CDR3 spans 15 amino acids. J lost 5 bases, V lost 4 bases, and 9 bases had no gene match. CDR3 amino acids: CASSLMGLGEETQYF. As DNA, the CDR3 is TGTGCCAGCTCACTGATGGGACTAGGCGAGGAGACCCAGTACTTC.

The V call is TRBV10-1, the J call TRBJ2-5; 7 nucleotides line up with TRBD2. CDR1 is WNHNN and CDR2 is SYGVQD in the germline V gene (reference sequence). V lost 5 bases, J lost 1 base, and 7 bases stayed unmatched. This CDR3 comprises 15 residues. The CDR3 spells CASSTSREVQETQYF. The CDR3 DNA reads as TGCGCCAGCAGTACATCCCGGGAGGTCCAAGAGACCCAGTACTTC.

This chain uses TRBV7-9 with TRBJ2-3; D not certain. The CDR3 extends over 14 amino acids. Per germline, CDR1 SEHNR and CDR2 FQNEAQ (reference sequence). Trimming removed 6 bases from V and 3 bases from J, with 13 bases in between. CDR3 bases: TGTGCCAGCAGTCTTCCCCTAATTACAGATACGCAGTATTTT. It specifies CASSLPLITDTQYF.

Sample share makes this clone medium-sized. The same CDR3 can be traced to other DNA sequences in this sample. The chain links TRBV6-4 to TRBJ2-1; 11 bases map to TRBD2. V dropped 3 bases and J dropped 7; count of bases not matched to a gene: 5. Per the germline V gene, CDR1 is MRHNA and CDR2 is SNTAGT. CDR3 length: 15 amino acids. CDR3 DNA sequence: TGTGCCAGCAGTGATTCAACTAGCGGGAGTAATGAGCAGTTCTTC. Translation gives CASSDSTSGSNEQFF.

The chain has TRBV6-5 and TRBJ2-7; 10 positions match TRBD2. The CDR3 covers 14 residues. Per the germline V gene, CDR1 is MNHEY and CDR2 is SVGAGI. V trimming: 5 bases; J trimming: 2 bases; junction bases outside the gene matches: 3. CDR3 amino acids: CASSVAGGAYEQYF. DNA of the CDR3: TGTGCCAGCAGTGTAGCGGGAGGCGCCTACGAGCAGTACTTC.